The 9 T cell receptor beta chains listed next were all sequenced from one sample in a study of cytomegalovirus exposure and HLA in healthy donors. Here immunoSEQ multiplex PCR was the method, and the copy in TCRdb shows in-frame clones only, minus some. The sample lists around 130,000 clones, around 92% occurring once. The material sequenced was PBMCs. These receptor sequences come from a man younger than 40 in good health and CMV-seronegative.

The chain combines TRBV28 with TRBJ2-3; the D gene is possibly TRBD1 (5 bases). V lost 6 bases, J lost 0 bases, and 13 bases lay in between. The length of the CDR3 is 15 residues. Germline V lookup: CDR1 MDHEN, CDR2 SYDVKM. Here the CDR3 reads CASSPDSPSTDTQYF. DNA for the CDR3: TGTGCCAGCAGCCCTGACAGCCCTAGCACAGATACGCAGTATTTT.

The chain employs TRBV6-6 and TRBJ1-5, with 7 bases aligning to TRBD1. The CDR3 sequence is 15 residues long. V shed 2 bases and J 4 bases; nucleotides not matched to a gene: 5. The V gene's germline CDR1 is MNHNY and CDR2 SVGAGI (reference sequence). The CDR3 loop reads CASSYASGQNQPQHF. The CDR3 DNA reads TGTGCCAGCAGTTACGCCTCGGGACAGAATCAGCCCCAGCATTTT.

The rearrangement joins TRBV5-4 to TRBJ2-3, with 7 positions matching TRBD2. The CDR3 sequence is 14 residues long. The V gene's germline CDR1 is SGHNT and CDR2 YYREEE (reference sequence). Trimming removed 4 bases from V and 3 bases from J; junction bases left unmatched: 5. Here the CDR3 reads CASSPDSGTDTQYF. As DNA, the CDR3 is TGTGCCAGCAGCCCGGATAGCGGGACAGATACGCAGTATTTT.

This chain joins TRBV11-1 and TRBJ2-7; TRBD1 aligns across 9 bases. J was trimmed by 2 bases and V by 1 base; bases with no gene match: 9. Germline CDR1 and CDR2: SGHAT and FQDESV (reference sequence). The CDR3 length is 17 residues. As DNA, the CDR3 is TGTGCCAGCAGCTTAGTCCTCGGACAGGGGAGTACCTACGAGCAGTACTTC. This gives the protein CASSLVLGQGSTYEQYF. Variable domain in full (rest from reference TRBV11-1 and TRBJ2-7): EAEVAQSPRYKITEKSQAVAFWCDPISGHATLYWYRQILGQGPELLVQFQDESVVDDSQLPKDRFSAERLKGVDSTLKIQPAELGDSAMYLCASSLVLGQGSTYEQYFGPGTRLTVT.

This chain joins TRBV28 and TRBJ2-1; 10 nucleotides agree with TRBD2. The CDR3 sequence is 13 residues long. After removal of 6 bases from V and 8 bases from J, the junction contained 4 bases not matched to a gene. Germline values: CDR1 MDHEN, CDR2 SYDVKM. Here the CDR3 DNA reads TGTGCCAGCAGCCGGACTAGCGGCGATGAGCAGTTCTTC. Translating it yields CASSRTSGDEQFF.

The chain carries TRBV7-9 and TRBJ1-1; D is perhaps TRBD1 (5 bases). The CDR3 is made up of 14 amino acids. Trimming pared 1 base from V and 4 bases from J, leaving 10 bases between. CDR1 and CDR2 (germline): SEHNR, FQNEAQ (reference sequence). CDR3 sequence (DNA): TGTGCCAGCAGCTTAGGGGCGGGGGGCACTGAAGCTTTCTTT. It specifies CASSLGAGGTEAFF.

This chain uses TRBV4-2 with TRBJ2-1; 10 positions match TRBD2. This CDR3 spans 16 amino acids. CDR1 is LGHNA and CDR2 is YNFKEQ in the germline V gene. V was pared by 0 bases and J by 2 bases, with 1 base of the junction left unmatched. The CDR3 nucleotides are TGTGCCAGCAGCCAAGATCTAGCGGGGGCCTACAATGAGCAGTTCTTC. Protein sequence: CASSQDLAGAYNEQFF.

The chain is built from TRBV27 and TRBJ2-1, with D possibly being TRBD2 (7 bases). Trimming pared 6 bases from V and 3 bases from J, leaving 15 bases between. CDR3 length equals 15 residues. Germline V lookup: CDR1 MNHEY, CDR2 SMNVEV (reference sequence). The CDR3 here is CASSPTGGHYNEQFF. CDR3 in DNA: TGTGCCAGCAGCCCTACGGGGGGACACTACAATGAGCAGTTCTTC.

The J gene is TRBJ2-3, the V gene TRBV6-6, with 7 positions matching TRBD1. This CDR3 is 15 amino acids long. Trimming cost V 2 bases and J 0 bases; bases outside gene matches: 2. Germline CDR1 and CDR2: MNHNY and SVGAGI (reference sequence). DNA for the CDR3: TGTGCCAGCAGTTACGAGGACAGGAGCACAGATACGCAGTATTTT. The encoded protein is CASSYEDRSTDTQYF.